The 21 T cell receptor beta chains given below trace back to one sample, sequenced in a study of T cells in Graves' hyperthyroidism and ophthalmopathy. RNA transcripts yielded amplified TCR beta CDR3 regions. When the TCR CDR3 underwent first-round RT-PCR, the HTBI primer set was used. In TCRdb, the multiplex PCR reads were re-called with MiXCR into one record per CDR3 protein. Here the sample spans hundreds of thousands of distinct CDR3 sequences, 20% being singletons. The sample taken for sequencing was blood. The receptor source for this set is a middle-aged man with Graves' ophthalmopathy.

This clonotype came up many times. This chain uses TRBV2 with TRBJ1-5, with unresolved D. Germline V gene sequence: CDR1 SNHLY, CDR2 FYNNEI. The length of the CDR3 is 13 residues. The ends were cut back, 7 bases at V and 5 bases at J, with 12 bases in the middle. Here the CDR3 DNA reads TGTGCCAGCAAGGGAAGGAGTTATCAGCCCCAGCATTTT. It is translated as CASKGRSYQPQHF.

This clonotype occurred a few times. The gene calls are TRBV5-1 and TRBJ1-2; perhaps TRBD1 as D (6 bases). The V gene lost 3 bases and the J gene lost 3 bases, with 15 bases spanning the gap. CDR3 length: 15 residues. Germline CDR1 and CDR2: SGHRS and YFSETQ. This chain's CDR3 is CASSYTGIVDYGYTF. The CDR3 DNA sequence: TGCGCCAGCAGCTATACAGGGATAGTAGACTATGGCTACACCTTC.

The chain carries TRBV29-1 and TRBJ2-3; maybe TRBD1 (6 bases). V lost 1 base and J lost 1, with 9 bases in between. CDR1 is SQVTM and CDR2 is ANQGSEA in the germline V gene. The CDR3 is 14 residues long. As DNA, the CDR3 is TGCAGCGTTGAAGGGCCAGGGGGCACAGATACGCAGTATTTT. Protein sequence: CSVEGPGGTDTQYF.

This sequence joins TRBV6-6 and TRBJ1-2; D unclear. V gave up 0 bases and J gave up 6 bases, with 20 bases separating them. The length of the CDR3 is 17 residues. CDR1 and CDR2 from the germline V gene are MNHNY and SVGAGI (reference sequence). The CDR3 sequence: CASSYSMSRQARDGYTF. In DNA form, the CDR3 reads TGTGCCAGCAGTTACTCGATGTCCCGGCAGGCACGAGATGGCTACACCTTC.

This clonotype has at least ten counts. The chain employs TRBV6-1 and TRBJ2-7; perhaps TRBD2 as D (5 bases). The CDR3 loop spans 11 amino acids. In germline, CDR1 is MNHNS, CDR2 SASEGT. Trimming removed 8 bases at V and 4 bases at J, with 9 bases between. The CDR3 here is CASREGYEQYF. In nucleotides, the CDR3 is TGTGCCAGCCGAGAGGGTTACGAGCAGTACTTC.

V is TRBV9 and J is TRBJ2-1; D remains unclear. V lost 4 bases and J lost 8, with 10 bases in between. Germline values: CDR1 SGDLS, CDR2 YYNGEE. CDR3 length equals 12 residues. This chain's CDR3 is CASSLPDDEQFF. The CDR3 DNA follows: TGTGCCAGCAGCCTCCCGGACGATGAGCAGTTCTTC.

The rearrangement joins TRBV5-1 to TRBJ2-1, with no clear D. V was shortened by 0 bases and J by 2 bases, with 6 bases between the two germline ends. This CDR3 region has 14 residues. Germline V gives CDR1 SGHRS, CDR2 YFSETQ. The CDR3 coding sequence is TGCGCCAGCAGCTTGGCCGAGACCTACAATGAGCAGTTCTTC. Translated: CASSLAETYNEQFF.

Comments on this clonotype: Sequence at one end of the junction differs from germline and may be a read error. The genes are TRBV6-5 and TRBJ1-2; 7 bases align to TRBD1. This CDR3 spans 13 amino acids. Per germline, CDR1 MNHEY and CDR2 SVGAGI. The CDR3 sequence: CVSSSSGGYGYTF. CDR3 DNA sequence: TGTGTCAGCAGTTCATCAGGGGGCTATGGCTACACCTTC.

The CDR3 DNA sequence: TGCAGTGCCTTAAGACTTGAAGCTTTCTTT. The encoded protein is CSALRLEAFF. The chain recombines TRBV20-1 with TRBJ1-1; D is ambiguous. The germline V gene encodes CDR1 DFQATT and CDR2 SNEGSKA (reference sequence). The CDR3 extends over 10 amino acids. V dropped 6 bases and J dropped 7 bases, with 9 bases sitting between them.

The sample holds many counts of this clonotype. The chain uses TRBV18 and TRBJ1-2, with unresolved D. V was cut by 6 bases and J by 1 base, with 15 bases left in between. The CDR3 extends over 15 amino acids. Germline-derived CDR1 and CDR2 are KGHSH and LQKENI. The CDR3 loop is CASSPIGYDNYGYTF. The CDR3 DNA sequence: TGTGCCAGCTCCCCAATCGGCTATGATAACTATGGCTACACCTTC.

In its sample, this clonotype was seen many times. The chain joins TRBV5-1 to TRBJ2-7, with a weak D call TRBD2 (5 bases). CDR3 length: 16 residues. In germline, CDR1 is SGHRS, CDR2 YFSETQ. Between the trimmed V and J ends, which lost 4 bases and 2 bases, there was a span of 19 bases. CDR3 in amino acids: CASSLAAGLAAYEQYF. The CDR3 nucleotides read TGCGCCAGCAGCCTTGCCGCGGGTTTAGCTGCCTACGAGCAGTACTTC.

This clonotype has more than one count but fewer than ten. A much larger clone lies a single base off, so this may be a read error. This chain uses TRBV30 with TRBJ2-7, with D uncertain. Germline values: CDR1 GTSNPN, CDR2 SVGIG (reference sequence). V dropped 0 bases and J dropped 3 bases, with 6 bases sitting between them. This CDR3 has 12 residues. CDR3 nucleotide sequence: TGTGCCTGGAGTGTACATGGCTACGAGCAGTACTTC. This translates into CAWSVHGYEQYF.

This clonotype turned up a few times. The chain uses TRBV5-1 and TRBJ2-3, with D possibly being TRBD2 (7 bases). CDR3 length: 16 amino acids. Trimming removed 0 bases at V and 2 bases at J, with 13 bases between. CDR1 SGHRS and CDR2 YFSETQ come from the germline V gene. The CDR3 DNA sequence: TGCGCCAGCAGCTTGGGGGGGGGCCAAGTCACAGATACGCAGTATTTT. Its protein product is CASSLGGGQVTDTQYF.

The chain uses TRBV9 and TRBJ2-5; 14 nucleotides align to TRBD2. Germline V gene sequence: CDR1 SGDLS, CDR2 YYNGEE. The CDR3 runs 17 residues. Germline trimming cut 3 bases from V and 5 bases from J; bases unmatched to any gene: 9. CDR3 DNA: TGTGCCAGCAGCGATTCGACTAGCGGGGGGGCCAGGGAGACCCAGTACTTC. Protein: CASSDSTSGGARETQYF.

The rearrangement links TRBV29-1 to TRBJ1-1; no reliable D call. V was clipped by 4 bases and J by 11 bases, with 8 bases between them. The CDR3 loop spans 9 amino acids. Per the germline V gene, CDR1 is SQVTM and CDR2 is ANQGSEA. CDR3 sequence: CSVGLGAFF. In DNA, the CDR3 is TGCAGCGTTGGACTCGGGGCTTTCTTT.

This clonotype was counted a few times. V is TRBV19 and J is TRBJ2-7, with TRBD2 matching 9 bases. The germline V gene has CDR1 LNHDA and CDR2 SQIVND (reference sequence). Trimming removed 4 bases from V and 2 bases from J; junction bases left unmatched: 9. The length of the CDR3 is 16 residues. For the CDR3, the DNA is TGTGCCAGTAGTACTTCTTTTGCTAGCGGGACCTACGAGCAGTACTTC. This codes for CASSTSFASGTYEQYF.

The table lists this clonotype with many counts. CDR3 residues: CASSRAGENYNEQFF. Written as DNA, the CDR3 is TGTGCCAGTAGTAGAGCGGGAGAAAACTACAATGAGCAGTTCTTC. The gene calls are TRBV19 and TRBJ2-1, with 8 bases lining up with TRBD2. The CDR3 runs 15 residues. Germline CDR1 LNHDA, CDR2 SQIVND (reference sequence). V shed 4 bases, J shed 3 bases, and the junction held 5 bases outside the gene matches.

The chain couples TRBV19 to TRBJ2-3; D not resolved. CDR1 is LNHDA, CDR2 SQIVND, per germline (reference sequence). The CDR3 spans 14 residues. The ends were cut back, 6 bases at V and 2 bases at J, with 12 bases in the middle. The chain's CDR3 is CASRRREITDTQYF. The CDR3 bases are TGTGCCAGTAGGCGCAGAGAGATCACAGATACGCAGTATTTT. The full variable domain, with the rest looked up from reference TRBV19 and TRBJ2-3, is DGGITQSPKYLFRKEGQNVTLSCEQNLNHDAMYWYRQDPGQGLRLIYYSQIVNDFQKGDIAEGYSVSREKKESFPLTVTSAQKNPTAFYLCASRRREITDTQYFGPGTRLTVL.

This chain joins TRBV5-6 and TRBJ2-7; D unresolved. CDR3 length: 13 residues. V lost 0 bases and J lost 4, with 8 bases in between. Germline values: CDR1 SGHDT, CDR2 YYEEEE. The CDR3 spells CASSLAYGYEQYF. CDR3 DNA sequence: TGTGCCAGCAGCTTGGCCTACGGGTACGAGCAGTACTTC.

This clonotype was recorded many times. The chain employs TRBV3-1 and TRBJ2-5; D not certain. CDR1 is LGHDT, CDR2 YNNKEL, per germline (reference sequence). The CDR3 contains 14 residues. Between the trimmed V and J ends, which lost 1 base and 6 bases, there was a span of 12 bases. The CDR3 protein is CASSQGLRSKTQYF. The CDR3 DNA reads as TGTGCCAGCAGCCAAGGACTCCGGTCAAAGACCCAGTACTTC.

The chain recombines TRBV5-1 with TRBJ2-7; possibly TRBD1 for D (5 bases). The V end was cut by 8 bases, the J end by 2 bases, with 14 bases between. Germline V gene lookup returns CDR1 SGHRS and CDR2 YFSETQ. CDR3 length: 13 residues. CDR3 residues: CARTAMNTYEQYF. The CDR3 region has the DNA TGCGCCAGGACAGCGATGAACACCTACGAGCAGTACTTC.